This T cell receptor beta chain was identified in a study of T-cell memory formation after mild COVID-19. Study-level points and caveats: CD4+ bias marked clones expanding day 15 to 37, unlike balanced contracting clones.

This clonotype was recorded a few times. The antigen is not known. Employing constant-segment primers, 5'RACE generated TCR alpha and TCR beta cDNA libraries bearing sample barcodes and UMIs. Using its own MiXCR run on the 5' RACE reads, TCRdb lists one record per CDR3 protein. The sample includes about 140,000 distinct CDR3 sequences, around 27% seen only once; the top ten take roughly 24%. Germline V lookup: CDR1 MDHEN, CDR2 SYDVKM. This CDR3 region has 14 residues. V lost 2 bases to trimming and J lost 8 bases, with 15 bases between them. The TCR comes from an adult woman who had mild COVID-19 (a few samples of this study predate the infection). Cell type and time point are not known. The source material was PBMCs or a T cell subset sorted from them (not recorded which). V usage is TRBV28 and J usage is TRBJ2-5; D gene ambiguous. CDR3 DNA sequence: TGTGCCAGCAGTTTAGGGTTGTCTCTGGTTACCCAGTACTTC. It specifies CASSLGLSLVTQYF.